The 15 T cell receptor beta chains in this list originate from one sample, sequenced in a study of blood T cells in healthy people across ages. The second PCR ran roughly 7 to 12 cycles with a sample-barcoded 5' primer and J-beta primers. Each CDR3 protein is one row after TCRdb ran MiXCR on the 5' RACE reads. The table shows about 690,000 distinct CDR3 sequences, with less than 45% occurring only once. The source material was blood. The receptors were sampled from an elderly man in good health.

The sample holds a few counts of this clonotype. The chain carries TRBV5-1 and TRBJ2-7, with 8 nucleotides matching TRBD1. V trimming: 0 bases; J trimming: 0 bases; junction bases outside the gene matches: 8. The CDR3 consists of 17 residues. From germline, CDR1 is SGHRS and CDR2 YFSETQ. CDR3 protein: CASSLGAGGLISYEQYF. The CDR3 DNA is TGCGCCAGCAGCTTGGGGGCAGGGGGCCTTATCTCCTACGAGCAGTACTTC.

The chain has TRBV29-1 and TRBJ1-1; D unclear. The CDR3 covers 13 residues. Trimming shortened V by 5 bases and J by 2 bases, and 12 bases separated the two germline ends. Germline values: CDR1 SQVTM, CDR2 ANQGSEA. CDR3 DNA: TGCAGCGTTCCAACGCCGGGCAACACTGAAGCTTTCTTT. This encodes CSVPTPGNTEAFF.

The chain couples TRBV19 to TRBJ2-3; no clear D gene. CDR3 size: 13 residues. The germline V gene encodes CDR1 LNHDA and CDR2 SQIVND (reference sequence). The V end lost 3 bases, the J end lost 0 bases, and 4 bases lay between the germline ends. CDR3 nucleotides: TGTGCCAGTAGTATGGGCAGCACAGATACGCAGTATTTT. Translation gives CASSMGSTDTQYF.

This chain joins TRBV18 and TRBJ2-1; D perhaps matches TRBD1 (5 bases). Per the germline V gene, CDR1 is KGHSH and CDR2 is LQKENI. CDR3 length: 14 residues. V lost 8 bases and J 8 bases, leaving 19 bases between the germline ends. The CDR3 nucleotides read TGTGCCAGCCGGGCGCAGGGTCGTGGGGATGAGCAGTTCTTC. This codes for CASRAQGRGDEQFF.

A word on this clonotype: The junction shows a germline mismatch at one end, possibly a read error. The CDR3 reads CVSRWRGGQETQYF. The CDR3 nucleotides read TGTGTCAGCAGGTGGCGGGGGGGCCAAGAGACCCAGTACTTC. The chain joins TRBV3-1 to TRBJ2-5; 9 bases fit TRBD2. Germline V gene sequence: CDR1 LGHDT, CDR2 YNNKEL (reference sequence). The CDR3 is 14 residues long.

This clonotype showed up just a few times. The CDR3 spells CASSWESRRSGGYTF. In DNA form, the CDR3 reads TGCGCCAGCAGCTGGGAAAGCCGACGTTCGGGCGGCTACACCTTC. V and J are TRBV5-1 and TRBJ1-2; D uncertain. Germline V gives CDR1 SGHRS, CDR2 YFSETQ. CDR3 size: 15 residues. The V end lost 3 bases, the J end lost 8 bases, and 20 bases lay between the germline ends.

With respect to this clonotype: A read error may be the cause here, since a much bigger clone is one base away. The rearrangement links TRBV27 to TRBJ2-5; tentative D call: TRBD2 (6 bases). The CDR3 spans 12 residues. Germline lookup yields CDR1 MNHEY and CDR2 SMNVEV (reference sequence). The V end lost 7 bases, the J end lost 9 bases, and 15 bases lay between the germline ends. The CDR3 reads CASNPGWEAQYF. The CDR3 nucleotides read TGTGCCAGCAATCCAGGGTGGGAGGCCCAGTACTTC.

This clonotype has only one observation. The rearrangement uses TRBV6-5 and TRBJ1-6; D possibly corresponds to TRBD1 (6 bases). The CDR3 has 15 amino acids. CDR1 and CDR2 (germline): MNHEY, SVGAGI. V gave up 6 bases and J gave up 9 bases, with 18 bases separating them. The chain's CDR3 is CASRPTTGRGSPLHF. The CDR3 coding sequence is TGTGCCAGCAGACCCACTACAGGGCGGGGTTCACCCCTCCACTTT.

This clonotype was picked up a small number of times. The chain is built from TRBV27 and TRBJ1-1; 10 bases map to TRBD1. Germline lookup yields CDR1 MNHEY and CDR2 SMNVEV (reference sequence). V dropped 6 bases and J dropped 4; count of bases not matched to a gene: 2. The CDR3 covers 13 residues. This CDR3 reads CASRGQGSTEAFF. The CDR3 DNA follows: TGTGCCAGCAGGGGACAGGGGAGCACTGAAGCTTTCTTT.

The rearrangement uses TRBV5-1 and TRBJ2-6; D ambiguous. Between the trimmed V and J ends, which lost 0 bases and 0 bases, there was a span of 13 bases. Germline lookup yields CDR1 SGHRS and CDR2 YFSETQ. CDR3 length: 18 residues. The CDR3 DNA follows: TGCGCCAGCAGCTTGGTCCCGGCTATAGACTCTGGGGCCAACGTCCTGACTTTC. This codes for CASSLVPAIDSGANVLTF.

The table lists this clonotype with many counts. This chain uses TRBV9 with TRBJ2-5; D is possibly TRBD2 (5 bases). Germline V lookup: CDR1 SGDLS, CDR2 YYNGEE. This CDR3 is 13 amino acids long. V was cut by 3 bases and J by 1 base, with 7 bases left in between. The CDR3 coding sequence is TGTGCCAGCAGCGCCGGGATCCAAGAGACCCAGTACTTC. This translates into CASSAGIQETQYF.

This clonotype was detected only a few times. The CDR3 sequence: CSARALPSSYNEQYF. Here the CDR3 DNA reads TGCAGTGCTAGGGCTCTGCCTAGCTCCTACAATGAGCAGTACTTC. J is TRBJ2-1 and V is TRBV20-1, with TRBD2 as a possible D gene (5 bases). The DNA end is more similar to TRBJ2-7, so the J call may be wrong. The CDR3 spans 15 residues. Germline assignment: CDR1 DFQATT and CDR2 SNEGSKA (reference sequence).

This clonotype was observed a few times. The rearrangement uses TRBV6-6 and TRBJ2-5; D possibly matches TRBD1 or TRBD2 (6 bases each). Trimming pared 6 bases from V and 2 bases from J, leaving 13 bases between. This CDR3 spans 14 amino acids. The germline gives CDR1 MNHNY, CDR2 SVGAGI (reference sequence). CDR3 sequence reads: CASRGAGGQETQYF. CDR3 in DNA: TGTGCCAGCAGGGGGGCCGGGGGACAAGAGACCCAGTACTTC.

The chain employs TRBV7-2 and TRBJ2-5; D could derive from TRBD1 or TRBD2 (5 bases each). Trimming pared 2 bases from V and 11 bases from J, leaving 18 bases between. CDR3 length: 14 amino acids. CDR1 and CDR2 from the germline V gene are SGHTA and FQGNSA. The CDR3 DNA follows: TGTGCCAGCAGCTTATCGGGTGGGGGAAGAGAGCAGTACTTC. It specifies CASSLSGGGREQYF.

In its sample, this clonotype was seen a few times. The V gene is TRBV24-1, the J gene TRBJ2-3; D perhaps matches TRBD2 (5 bases). V was pared by 4 bases and J by 5 bases, with 15 bases between. Germline CDR1 is KGHDR and CDR2 is SFDVKD. CDR3 length equals 15 residues. CDR3 region: CATSDFGPGVDTQYF. As DNA, the CDR3 is TGTGCCACCAGTGACTTCGGCCCCGGGGTAGATACGCAGTATTTT.